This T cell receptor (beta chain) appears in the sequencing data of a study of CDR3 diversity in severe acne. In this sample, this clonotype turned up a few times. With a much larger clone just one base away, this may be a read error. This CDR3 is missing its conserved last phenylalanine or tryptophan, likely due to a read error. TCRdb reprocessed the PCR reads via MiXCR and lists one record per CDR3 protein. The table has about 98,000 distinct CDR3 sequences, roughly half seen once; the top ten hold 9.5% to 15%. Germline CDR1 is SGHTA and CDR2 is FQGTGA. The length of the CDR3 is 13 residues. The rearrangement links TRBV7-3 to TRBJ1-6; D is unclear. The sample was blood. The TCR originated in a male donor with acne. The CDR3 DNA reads TGTGCCAGCAGCATAACCTCCGAGTCACCCCTCCACCTT. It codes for CASSITSESPLHL.